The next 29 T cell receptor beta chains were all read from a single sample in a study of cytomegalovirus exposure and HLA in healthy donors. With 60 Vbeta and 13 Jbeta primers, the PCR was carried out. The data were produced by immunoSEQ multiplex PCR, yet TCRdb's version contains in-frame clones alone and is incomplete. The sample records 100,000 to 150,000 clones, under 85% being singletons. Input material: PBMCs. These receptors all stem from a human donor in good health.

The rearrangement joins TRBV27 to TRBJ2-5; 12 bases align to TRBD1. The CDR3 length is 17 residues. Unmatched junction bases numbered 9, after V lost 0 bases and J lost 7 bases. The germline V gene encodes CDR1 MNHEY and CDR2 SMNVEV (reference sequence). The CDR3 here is CASSLSYGGQGAGTQYF. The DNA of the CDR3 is TGTGCCAGCAGTTTATCGTATGGGGGACAGGGGGCCGGGACCCAGTACTTC.

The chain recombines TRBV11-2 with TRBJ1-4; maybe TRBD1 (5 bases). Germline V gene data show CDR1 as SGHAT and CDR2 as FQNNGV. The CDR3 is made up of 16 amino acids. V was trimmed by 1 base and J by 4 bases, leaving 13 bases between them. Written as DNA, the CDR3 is TGTGCCAGCAGCTTAGCCGCGGGGGGATTTAATGAAAAACTGTTTTTT. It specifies CASSLAAGGFNEKLFF.

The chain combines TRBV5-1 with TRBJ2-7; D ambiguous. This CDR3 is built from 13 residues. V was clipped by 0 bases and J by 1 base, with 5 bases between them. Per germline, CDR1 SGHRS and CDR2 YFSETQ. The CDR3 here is CASSLVQSYEQYF. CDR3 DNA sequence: TGCGCCAGCAGCTTGGTGCAGTCCTACGAGCAGTACTTC.

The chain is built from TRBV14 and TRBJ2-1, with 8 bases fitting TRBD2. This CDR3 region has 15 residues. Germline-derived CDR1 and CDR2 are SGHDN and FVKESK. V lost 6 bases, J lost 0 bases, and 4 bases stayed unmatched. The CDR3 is CASSRSGSSYNEQFF. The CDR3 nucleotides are TGTGCCAGCAGTCGCAGCGGGAGCTCCTACAATGAGCAGTTCTTC. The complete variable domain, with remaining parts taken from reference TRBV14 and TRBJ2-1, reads EAGVTQFPSHSVIEKGQTVTLRCDPISGHDNLYWYRRVMGKEIKFLLHFVKESKQDESGMPNNRFLAERTGGTYSTLKVQPAELEDSGVYFCASSRSGSSYNEQFFGPGTRLTVL.

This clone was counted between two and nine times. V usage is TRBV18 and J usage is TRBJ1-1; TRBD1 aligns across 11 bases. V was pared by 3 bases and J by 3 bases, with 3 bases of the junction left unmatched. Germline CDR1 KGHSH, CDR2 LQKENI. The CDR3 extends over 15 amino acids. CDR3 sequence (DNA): TGTGCCAGCTCACCGGGACAGGGGGTATACACTGAAGCTTTCTTT. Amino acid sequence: CASSPGQGVYTEAFF.

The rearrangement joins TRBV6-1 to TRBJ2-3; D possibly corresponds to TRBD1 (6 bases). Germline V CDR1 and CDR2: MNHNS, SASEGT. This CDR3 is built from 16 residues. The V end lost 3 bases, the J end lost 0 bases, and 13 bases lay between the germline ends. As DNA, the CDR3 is TGTGCCAGCAGTGACCGAGGACAGATAAGCACAGATACGCAGTATTTT. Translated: CASSDRGQISTDTQYF.

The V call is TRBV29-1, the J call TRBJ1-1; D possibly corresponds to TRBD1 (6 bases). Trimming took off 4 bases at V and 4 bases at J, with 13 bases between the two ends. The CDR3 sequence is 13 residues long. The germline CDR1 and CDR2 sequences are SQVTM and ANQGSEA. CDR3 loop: CSVARDMGTEAFF. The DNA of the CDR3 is TGCAGCGTTGCTCGGGACATGGGCACTGAAGCTTTCTTT.

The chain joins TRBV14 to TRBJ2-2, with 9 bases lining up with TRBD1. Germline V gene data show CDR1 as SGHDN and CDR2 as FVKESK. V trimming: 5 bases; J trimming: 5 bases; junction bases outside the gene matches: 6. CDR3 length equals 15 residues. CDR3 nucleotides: TGTGCCAGCAGCGAAACAGGGGGCGGAACCGGGGAGCTGTTTTTT. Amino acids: CASSETGGGTGELFF.

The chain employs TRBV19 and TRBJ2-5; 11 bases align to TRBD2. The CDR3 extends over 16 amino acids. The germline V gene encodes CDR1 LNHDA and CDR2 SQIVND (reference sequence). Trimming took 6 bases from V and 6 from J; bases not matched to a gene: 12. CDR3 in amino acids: CASSQSKTSGRKTQYF. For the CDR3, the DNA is TGTGCCAGTAGCCAGTCCAAAACTAGCGGGAGAAAGACCCAGTACTTC.

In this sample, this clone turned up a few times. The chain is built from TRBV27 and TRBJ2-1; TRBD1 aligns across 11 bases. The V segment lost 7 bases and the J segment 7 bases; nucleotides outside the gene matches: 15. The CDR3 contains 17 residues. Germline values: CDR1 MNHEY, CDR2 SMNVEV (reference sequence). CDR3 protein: CASTRTGGLSGVNEQFF. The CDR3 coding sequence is TGTGCCAGCACCAGGACAGGGGGCCTCTCGGGGGTGAATGAGCAGTTCTTC.

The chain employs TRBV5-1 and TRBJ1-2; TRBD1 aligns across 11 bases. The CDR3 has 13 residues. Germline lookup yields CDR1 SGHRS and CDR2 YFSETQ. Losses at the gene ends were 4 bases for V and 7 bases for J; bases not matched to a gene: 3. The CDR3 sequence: CASSVGQGVGYTF. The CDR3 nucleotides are TGCGCCAGCAGCGTGGGACAGGGGGTTGGCTACACCTTC. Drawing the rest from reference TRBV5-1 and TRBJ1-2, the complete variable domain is KAGVTQTPRYLIKTRGQQVTLSCSPISGHRSVSWYQQTPGQGLQFLFEYFSETQRNKGNFPGRFSGRQFSNSRSEMNVSTLELGDSALYLCASSVGQGVGYTFGSGTRLTVV.

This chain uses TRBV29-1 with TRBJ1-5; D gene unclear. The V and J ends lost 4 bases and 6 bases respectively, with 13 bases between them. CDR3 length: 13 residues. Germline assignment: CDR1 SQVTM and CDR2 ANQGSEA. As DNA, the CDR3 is TGCAGCGTTGCCCCAGGCCTCGGTCAGCCCCAGCATTTT. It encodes CSVAPGLGQPQHF. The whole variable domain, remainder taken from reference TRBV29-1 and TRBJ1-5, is SAVISQKPSRDICQRGTSLTIQCQVDSQVTMMFWYRQQPGQSLTLIATANQGSEATYESGFVIDKFPISRPNLTFSTLTVSNMSPEDSSIYLCSVAPGLGQPQHFGDGTRLSIL.

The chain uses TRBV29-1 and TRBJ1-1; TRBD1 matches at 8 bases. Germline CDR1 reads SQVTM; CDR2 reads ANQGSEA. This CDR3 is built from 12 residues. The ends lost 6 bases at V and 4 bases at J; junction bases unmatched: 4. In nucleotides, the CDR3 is TGCAGCGTCGGACAGGGTGTCACTGAAGCTTTCTTT. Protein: CSVGQGVTEAFF.

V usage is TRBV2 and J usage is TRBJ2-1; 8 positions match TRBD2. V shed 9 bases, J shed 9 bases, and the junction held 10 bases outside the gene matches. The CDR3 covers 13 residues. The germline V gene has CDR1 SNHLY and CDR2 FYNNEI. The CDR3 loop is CASPGLEGGEQFF. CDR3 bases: TGTGCCAGTCCGGGACTAGAGGGTGGTGAGCAGTTCTTC.

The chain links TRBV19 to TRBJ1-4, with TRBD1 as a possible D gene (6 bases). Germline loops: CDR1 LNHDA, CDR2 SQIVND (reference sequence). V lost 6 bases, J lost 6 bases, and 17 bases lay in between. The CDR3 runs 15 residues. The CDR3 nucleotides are TGTGCCAGTAGCCCCAGGGGATCCCGGTATGAAAAACTGTTTTTT. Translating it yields CASSPRGSRYEKLFF. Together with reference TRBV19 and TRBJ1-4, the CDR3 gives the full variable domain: DGGITQSPKYLFRKEGQNVTLSCEQNLNHDAMYWYRQDPGQGLRLIYYSQIVNDFQKGDIAEGYSVSREKKESFPLTVTSAQKNPTAFYLCASSPRGSRYEKLFFGSGTQLSVL.

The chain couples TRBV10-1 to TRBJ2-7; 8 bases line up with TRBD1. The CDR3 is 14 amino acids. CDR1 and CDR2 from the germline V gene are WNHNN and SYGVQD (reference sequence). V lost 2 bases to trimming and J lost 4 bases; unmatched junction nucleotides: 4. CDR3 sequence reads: CASSERGQEYEQYF. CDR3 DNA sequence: TGCGCCAGCAGTGAGAGGGGACAGGAATACGAGCAGTACTTC.

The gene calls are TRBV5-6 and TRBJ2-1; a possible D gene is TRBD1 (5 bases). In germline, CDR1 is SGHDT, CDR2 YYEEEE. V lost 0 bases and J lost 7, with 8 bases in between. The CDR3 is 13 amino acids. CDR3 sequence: CASSLAGSNEQFF. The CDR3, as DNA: TGTGCCAGCAGCTTGGCAGGGTCGAATGAGCAGTTCTTC.

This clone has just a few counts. Here the CDR3 DNA reads TGTGCCAGCAGCAACCAGAGGGAGCAGTACTTC. Amino acids: CASSNQREQYF. The chain combines TRBV7-6 with TRBJ2-7, with no clear D. CDR3 size: 11 residues. The ends were cut back, 5 bases at V and 7 bases at J, with 9 bases in the middle. Germline assignment: CDR1 SGHVS and CDR2 FNYEAQ.

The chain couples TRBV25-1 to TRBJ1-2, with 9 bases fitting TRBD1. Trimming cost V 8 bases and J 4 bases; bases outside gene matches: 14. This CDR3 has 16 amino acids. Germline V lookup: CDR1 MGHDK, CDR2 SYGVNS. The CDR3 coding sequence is TGTGCCAGCGTGGGGGACCGGGACAGGGCTGTCTATGGCTACACCTTC. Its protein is CASVGDRDRAVYGYTF.

The CDR3: CASSHTDNNYGYTF. The CDR3 DNA is TGCGCCAGCAGCCACACTGACAATAACTATGGCTACACCTTC. J is TRBJ1-2 and V is TRBV5-1; D not resolved. Looked up from germline, CDR1 is SGHRS and CDR2 is YFSETQ. V shed 4 bases and J shed 1 base, with 11 bases lying between them. The CDR3 contains 14 residues.

CDR3 sequence (DNA): TGTGCCAGCAGCGTTTGGACTAGCGGTATGAATGAGCAGTTCTTC. Amino acid sequence: CASSVWTSGMNEQFF. The rearrangement links TRBV7-6 to TRBJ2-1; 10 bases match TRBD2. The trim removed 5 bases at V and 7 bases at J, leaving 8 bases unmatched. The CDR3 contains 15 residues. CDR1 is SGHVS and CDR2 is FNYEAQ in the germline V gene.

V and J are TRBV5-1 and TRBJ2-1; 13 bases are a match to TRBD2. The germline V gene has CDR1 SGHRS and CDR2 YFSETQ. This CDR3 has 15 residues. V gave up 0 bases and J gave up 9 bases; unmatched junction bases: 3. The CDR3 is CASSLGTSGSTEQFF. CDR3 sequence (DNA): TGCGCCAGCAGCTTGGGGACTAGCGGGAGCACTGAGCAGTTCTTC.

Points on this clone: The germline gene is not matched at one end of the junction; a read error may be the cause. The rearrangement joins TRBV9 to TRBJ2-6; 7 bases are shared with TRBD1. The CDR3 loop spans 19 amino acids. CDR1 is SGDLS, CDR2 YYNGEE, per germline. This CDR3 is CASSHRTGMTPLGANGLTF. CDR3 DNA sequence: TGTGCCAGCAGTCACAGGACAGGTATGACCCCTCTGGGGGCCAACGGCCTGACTTTC.

CDR3 in amino acids: CASSELTRYEAFF. As DNA, the CDR3 is TGTGCCAGCAGTGAGTTGACACGCTATGAAGCTTTCTTT. The genes are TRBV25-1 and TRBJ1-1; the D is unclear. This CDR3 contains 13 residues. Trimming removed 3 bases at V and 7 bases at J, with 12 bases between. Germline V gene data show CDR1 as MGHDK and CDR2 as SYGVNS.

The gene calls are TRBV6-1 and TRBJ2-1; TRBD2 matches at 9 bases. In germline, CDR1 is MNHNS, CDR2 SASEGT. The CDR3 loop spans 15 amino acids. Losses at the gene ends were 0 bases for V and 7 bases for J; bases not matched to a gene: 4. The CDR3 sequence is CASSEAAGGGNEQFF. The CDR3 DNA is TGTGCCAGCAGTGAAGCGGCGGGAGGGGGGAATGAGCAGTTCTTC.

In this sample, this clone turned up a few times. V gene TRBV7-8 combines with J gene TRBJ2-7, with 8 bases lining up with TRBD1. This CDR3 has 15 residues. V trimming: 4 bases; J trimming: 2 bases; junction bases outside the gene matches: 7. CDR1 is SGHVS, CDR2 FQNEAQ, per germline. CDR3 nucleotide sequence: TGTGCCAGCAGCTCGTCGACAGGGGCAACCTACGAGCAGTACTTC. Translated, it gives CASSSSTGATYEQYF.

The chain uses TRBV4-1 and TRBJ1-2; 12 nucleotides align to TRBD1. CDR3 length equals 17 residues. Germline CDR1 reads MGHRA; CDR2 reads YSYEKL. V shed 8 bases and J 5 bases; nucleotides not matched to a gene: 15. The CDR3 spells CASAGLGQGAAGYGYTF. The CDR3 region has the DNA TGCGCCAGCGCTGGGCTGGGACAGGGGGCGGCTGGGTATGGCTACACCTTC.

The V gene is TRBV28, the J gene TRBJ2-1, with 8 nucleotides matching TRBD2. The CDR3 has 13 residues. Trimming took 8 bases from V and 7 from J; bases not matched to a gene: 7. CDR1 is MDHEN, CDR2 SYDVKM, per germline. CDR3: CASGSGSLNEQFF. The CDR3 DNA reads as TGTGCCAGCGGCAGCGGGAGTTTGAATGAGCAGTTCTTC.

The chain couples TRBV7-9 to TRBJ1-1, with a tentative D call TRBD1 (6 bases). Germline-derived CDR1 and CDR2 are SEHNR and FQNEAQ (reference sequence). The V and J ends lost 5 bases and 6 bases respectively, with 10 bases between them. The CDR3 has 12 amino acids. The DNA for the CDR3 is TGTGCCAGCAGCACCTGGACAGCTGAAGCTTTCTTT. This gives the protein CASSTWTAEAFF.